This T cell receptor (beta chain) was identified in a study of shared clonotypes between healthy human individuals. Study observations and caveats: Around 4.9% of naive CD4 clonotypes were shared across a handful of donors.

Looked up from germline, CDR1 is WSHSY and CDR2 is SAAADI. The CDR3 spans 16 residues. Deletions cut 7 bases from V and 2 bases from J, with 18 bases between. The naive CD8 subset, CD45RO-negative cells positively selected for CCR7, excluded terminally differentiated effector memory CD45RA+ cells. As to this clone: Its antigen is undetermined.

The protocol was immunoSEQ multiplex PCR, while the TCRdb copy is restricted to in-frame clones and leaves out a portion. Of 2 million to 2.5 million clones in the sample, less than 95% were seen once. Sequenced material: naive CD8+ T cells sorted from blood. This receptor was obtained from a man younger than 35 in good health. The rearrangement links TRBV10-2 to TRBJ1-5; D is undetermined. CDR3 amino acids: CASTPWEGEGNQPQHF. Here the CDR3 DNA reads TGCGCCAGCACCCCGTGGGAGGGAGAGGGCAATCAGCCCCAGCATTTT.